Following are 28 T cell receptor beta chains from one sample sequenced in a study of regulatory T cells in long-lasting Graves disease. Time point: newly diagnosed GD, antithyroid drugs for less than 3 months. PBMC-derived RNA was used for the TCR library. Both iRepertoire HTBI primers and Arm-PCR of CDR3 regions were used to build the TCR beta libraries. TCRdb reprocessed the multiplex PCR reads via MiXCR and lists one record per CDR3 protein. The repertoire consists of roughly 380,000 distinct CDR3 sequences, with approximately 15% occurring once and the leading ten covering less than 35%. This sample also belongs to another study, concerning T cells in Graves' hyperthyroidism and ophthalmopathy.

Sequenced material: peripheral blood mononuclear cells (PBMCs), taken at new diagnosis, from a patient treated with antithyroid drugs. These receptors all stem from a man aged 35-49 years with Graves disease.

This clonotype was detected many times. The chain has TRBV7-2 and TRBJ1-4, with D perhaps TRBD1 (5 bases). This CDR3 comprises 17 residues. The germline V and J ends were trimmed by 2 bases and 4 bases, with 17 bases remaining between them. CDR1 is SGHTA and CDR2 is FQGNSA in the germline V gene. CDR3 sequence: CASSLRAGTVFNEKLFF. DNA for the CDR3: TGTGCCAGCAGCTTACGGGCCGGGACGGTCTTTAATGAAAAACTGTTTTTT.

Only a few counts were recorded for this clonotype. This chain joins TRBV20-1 and TRBJ2-7; no clear D gene. Germline CDR1 and CDR2: DFQATT and SNEGSKA (reference sequence). The length of the CDR3 is 12 residues. Trimming took 3 bases from V and 4 from J, leaving 10 bases between them. The CDR3 spells CSASPFTYEQYF. Written as DNA, the CDR3 is TGCAGTGCTAGTCCATTTACGTACGAGCAGTACTTC.

At least ten counts were recorded for this clonotype. The rearrangement uses TRBV12-3 or TRBV12-4 and TRBJ1-1; D not certain. The ends were cut back, 8 bases at V and 9 bases at J, with 10 bases in the middle. The CDR3 is made up of 10 amino acids. In nucleotides, the CDR3 is TGTGCCAGCGGACCGAGGAAAGCTTTCTTT. Protein sequence: CASGPRKAFF.

This clonotype was found many times. The rearrangement links TRBV7-9 to TRBJ2-6; the D is unclear. The CDR3 is made up of 13 amino acids. Germline assignment: CDR1 SEHNR and CDR2 FQNEAQ (reference sequence). With 10 bases removed from V and 1 base from J, the gap between germline ends came to 8 bases. DNA for the CDR3: TGTGCCACCCCGACGTCTGGGGCCAACGTCCTGACTTTC. Its translation is CATPTSGANVLTF.

This clonotype has a count of ten or more. V and J are TRBV5-1 and TRBJ2-3; D not certain. The V gene's germline CDR1 is SGHRS and CDR2 YFSETQ. The V and J ends lost 5 bases and 0 bases respectively, with 10 bases between them. The CDR3 extends over 14 amino acids. CDR3 in DNA: TGCGCCAGCAGAGCGAGACCTAGCACAGATACGCAGTATTTT. It yields the protein CASRARPSTDTQYF.

On this clonotype: This may stem from a read error, because a much larger clone lies one nucleotide away. The chain joins TRBV5-1 to TRBJ2-5; 10 nucleotides match TRBD2. The germline CDR1 and CDR2 sequences are SGHRS and YFSETQ. The CDR3 is made up of 15 amino acids. The CDR3 DNA is TGCGCCCGCAGCTTAATAGCGGGGGGAGAAGAGACCCAGTACTTC. Translated, it gives CARSLIAGGEETQYF.

The chain recombines TRBV7-9 with TRBJ2-3; 8 bases are shared with TRBD1. J gave up 1 base and V 5 bases, and 8 bases lay outside the gene matches. Germline CDR1 and CDR2: SEHNR and FQNEAQ (reference sequence). The CDR3 totals 16 residues. The CDR3 is CASSRYRGEGTDTQYF. The CDR3 bases are TGTGCCAGCAGCCGATACAGGGGGGAGGGCACAGATACGCAGTATTTT.

This clonotype was detected a few times. The chain couples TRBV5-1 to TRBJ2-1, with D perhaps given as TRBD1 or TRBD2 (5 bases each). The CDR3 is made up of 16 amino acids. Germline loops: CDR1 SGHRS, CDR2 YFSETQ. Between the trimmed V and J ends, which lost 3 bases and 3 bases, there was a span of 16 bases. The CDR3 DNA is TGCGCCAGCAGCTGGCAAGGGGTCGACTACTACAATGAGCAGTTCTTC. This encodes CASSWQGVDYYNEQFF.

This clonotype has ten or more counts. The chain employs TRBV12-3 or TRBV12-4 and TRBJ2-3; the match to TRBD1 covers 7 bases. Trimming took 6 bases from V and 6 from J; bases not matched to a gene: 9. The CDR3 runs to 14 residues. The CDR3 sequence: CASRPGTAPDTQYF. In DNA form, the CDR3 reads TGTGCCAGCAGGCCAGGGACAGCGCCGGATACGCAGTATTTT.

As to this clonotype: With a much larger clone just one base away, this may be a read error. The rearrangement uses TRBV6-1 and TRBJ1-2; 7 positions match TRBD1. CDR1 is MNHNS, CDR2 SASEGT, per germline. The CDR3 sequence is 13 residues long. Germline trimming cut 5 bases from V and 6 bases from J; bases unmatched to any gene: 6. CDR3 bases: TGTGCCAGCAGTACTGCGCAGGGGGATGGCTACACCTTC. It yields the protein CASSTAQGDGYTF.

In this sample, this clonotype turned up many times. The chain joins TRBV9 to TRBJ2-2; D ambiguous. Germline V lookup: CDR1 SGDLS, CDR2 YYNGEE. The CDR3 length is 14 residues. Deletions cut 3 bases from V and 0 bases from J, with 6 bases between. The CDR3 protein is CASSGQTNTGELFF. CDR3 nucleotides: TGTGCCAGCAGCGGGCAGACGAACACCGGGGAGCTGTTTTTT.

This clonotype has just a few counts. DNA of the CDR3: TGTGCCACCAGCAGGGATAAGGGGATTGCCGAGCAGTACTTC. Residues: CATSRDKGIAEQYF. This sequence joins TRBV15 and TRBJ2-7; maybe TRBD1 (5 bases). V lost 3 bases and J 6 bases, leaving 15 bases between the germline ends. This CDR3 has 14 amino acids. Per the germline V gene, CDR1 is LNHNV and CDR2 is YYDKDF (reference sequence).

The table lists this clonotype with a few counts. The genes are TRBV29-1 and TRBJ1-1, with D possibly matching TRBD1 (5 bases). The V and J ends lost 6 bases and 4 bases respectively, with 15 bases between them. The CDR3 runs to 13 residues. Germline V gives CDR1 SQVTM, CDR2 ANQGSEA. Here the CDR3 reads CSVGTGRGTEAFF. CDR3 nucleotides: TGCAGCGTGGGGACGGGACGTGGCACTGAAGCTTTCTTT. Full variable domain (missing parts from reference TRBV29-1 and TRBJ1-1): SAVISQKPSRDICQRGTSLTIQCQVDSQVTMMFWYRQQPGQSLTLIATANQGSEATYESGFVIDKFPISRPNLTFSTLTVSNMSPEDSSIYLCSVGTGRGTEAFFGQGTRLTVV.

This clonotype was recorded at least ten times. The chain links TRBV20-1 to TRBJ1-1; D may be TRBD1 (6 bases). CDR3 length equals 13 residues. The germline CDR1 and CDR2 sequences are DFQATT and SNEGSKA (reference sequence). V was cut by 1 base and J by 4 bases, with 10 bases left in between. CDR3 sequence reads: CSARGGAVTEAFF. CDR3 DNA sequence: TGCAGTGCTAGAGGGGGGGCGGTCACTGAAGCTTTCTTT.

The chain joins TRBV9 to TRBJ2-1; the D gene is possibly TRBD2 (6 bases). Per germline, CDR1 SGDLS and CDR2 YYNGEE. The CDR3 consists of 14 residues. The germline V and J ends were trimmed by 4 bases and 10 bases, with 18 bases remaining between them. CDR3 nucleotides: TGTGCCAGCAGCCTCCAAGTCGGGGGTAGCGAGCAGTTCTTC. This sequence encodes CASSLQVGGSEQFF.

This clonotype was found many times. V gene TRBV5-8 combines with J gene TRBJ2-2; a possible D gene is TRBD1 (6 bases). The germline CDR1 and CDR2 sequences are SGHTS and YDEGEE. The CDR3 runs 15 residues. V was shortened by 4 bases and J by 2 bases, with 12 bases between the two germline ends. The CDR3 coding sequence is TGTGCCAGCAGCAACCGGGACACCAACACCGGGGAGCTGTTTTTT. It codes for CASSNRDTNTGELFF.

This clonotype showed up many times. The chain uses TRBV6-1 and TRBJ2-5; possibly TRBD2 for D (6 bases). Germline V gene sequence: CDR1 MNHNS, CDR2 SASEGT. The CDR3 contains 17 residues. V was trimmed by 0 bases and J by 2 bases, leaving 16 bases between them. The CDR3 nucleotides are TGTGCCAGCAGTGAAGCTTGGGGGGTTCCTTATCAAGAGACCCAGTACTTC. This encodes CASSEAWGVPYQETQYF.

This clonotype has ten or more counts. J is TRBJ2-1 and V is TRBV6-1, with D perhaps TRBD1 or TRBD2 (6 bases each). CDR3 length: 14 amino acids. Per the germline V gene, CDR1 is MNHNS and CDR2 is SASEGT. The ends were cut back, 5 bases at V and 2 bases at J, with 10 bases in the middle. As DNA, the CDR3 is TGTGCCAGCAGTAGGGGGGTGGCCTACAATGAGCAGTTCTTC. It yields the protein CASSRGVAYNEQFF.

This clonotype occurred many times. The V gene is TRBV12-3 or TRBV12-4, the J gene TRBJ1-5; D unclear. This CDR3 is built from 15 residues. Trimming took off 5 bases at V and 2 bases at J, with 13 bases between the two ends. The CDR3 DNA is TGTGCCAGCAGTAACTATCCAGAACGCAATCAGCCCCAGCATTTT. Protein sequence: CASSNYPERNQPQHF.

This clonotype was found many times. This chain connects TRBV9 to TRBJ2-5; D remains unclear. The CDR3 totals 15 residues. Germline values: CDR1 SGDLS, CDR2 YYNGEE. Trimming took 0 bases from V and 0 from J, leaving 9 bases between them. DNA for the CDR3: TGTGCCAGCAGCGTAGCTAGTAGATACCAAGAGACCCAGTACTTC. Translating it yields CASSVASRYQETQYF.

This clonotype was observed at least ten times. The chain is built from TRBV3-1 and TRBJ2-3, with 8 bases lining up with TRBD1. The CDR3 length is 15 residues. The V and J ends lost 4 bases and 5 bases, in that order; junction bases with no gene match: 8. Germline loops: CDR1 LGHDT, CDR2 YNNKEL (reference sequence). CDR3 DNA: TGTGCCAGCAGCCCCGGGACAGGCTTTGTAGATACGCAGTATTTT. Its protein is CASSPGTGFVDTQYF.

The gene calls are TRBV9 and TRBJ2-5; 7 bases line up with TRBD2. The CDR3 loop spans 12 amino acids. V gave up 0 bases and J gave up 9 bases; unmatched junction bases: 2. Germline-derived CDR1 and CDR2 are SGDLS and YYNGEE. DNA for the CDR3: TGTGCCAGCAGCGTAGCTGGGGGGGCCCAGTACTTC. Residues: CASSVAGGAQYF.

This clonotype was recorded at least ten times. This chain connects TRBV28 to TRBJ1-4, with TRBD1 identical over 11 bases. Per the germline V gene, CDR1 is MDHEN and CDR2 is SYDVKM. V lost 3 bases to trimming and J lost 7 bases; unmatched junction nucleotides: 10. The CDR3 covers 17 residues. DNA for the CDR3: TGTGCCAGCAGTTTCCCCGTTTCGGGGACAGGGGGTGAAAAACTGTTTTTT. It encodes CASSFPVSGTGGEKLFF.

This clonotype was observed at least ten times. The V call is TRBV7-8, the J call TRBJ2-5; the match to TRBD2 covers 12 bases. J was trimmed by 4 bases and V by 6 bases; bases with no gene match: 6. This CDR3 contains 15 residues. Germline V lookup: CDR1 SGHVS, CDR2 FQNEAQ. CDR3 sequence: CASRPASGGGETQYF. The CDR3 DNA reads as TGTGCCAGCAGACCAGCTAGCGGGGGGGGAGAGACCCAGTACTTC.

J is TRBJ1-5 and V is TRBV7-2; D gene unclear. The CDR3 totals 16 residues. Looked up from germline, CDR1 is SGHTA and CDR2 is FQGNSA. Trimming took off 2 bases at V and 2 bases at J, with 13 bases between the two ends. CDR3 sequence: CASSLRGFGGNQPQHF. CDR3 nucleotide sequence: TGTGCCAGCAGCTTACGAGGGTTTGGAGGCAATCAGCCCCAGCATTTT.

This clonotype occurred a few times. V gene TRBV7-2 combines with J gene TRBJ2-5; 7 positions agree with TRBD2. CDR3 length: 14 residues. The J segment lost 7 bases and the V segment lost 5 bases, leaving 10 bases of the junction unmatched. Germline CDR1 is SGHTA and CDR2 is FQGNSA. Here the CDR3 DNA reads TGTGCCAGCAGCCAAGGGACTACCTCTGGGACCCAGTACTTC. Amino acids: CASSQGTTSGTQYF.

This clonotype was observed many times. The junction does not match germline at one end; this may be a read error. This rearrangement joins TRBV11-2 to TRBJ1-2; 8 nucleotides match TRBD1. The CDR3 sequence is 14 residues long. Germline V gives CDR1 SGHAT, CDR2 FQNNGV. CDR3 sequence: CASSIDRGGAGYTF. For the CDR3, the DNA is TGTGCCAGCAGCATAGACAGGGGAGGGGCTGGCTACACCTTC.

This clonotype has at least ten counts. This chain joins TRBV28 and TRBJ1-5; 7 bases align to TRBD1. This CDR3 has 17 amino acids. The V and J ends lost 5 bases and 5 bases, in that order; junction bases with no gene match: 15. Germline CDR1 reads MDHEN; CDR2 reads SYDVKM. The CDR3 bases are TGTGCCAGCAGTCCCTATTATAGGGGGCGGCGATATCAGCCCCAGCATTTT. Translation: CASSPYYRGRRYQPQHF.